Shown below are 24 T cell receptor beta chains from a single sample sequenced in a study of blood T cell repertoires in COVID-19. The data were produced by immunoSEQ multiplex PCR, yet TCRdb's version contains in-frame clones alone and is incomplete. The sample holds about 160,000 clones, just over 90% seen once. The sequencing input was peripheral blood. Receptor source: a woman aged 55-75 years with COVID-19, enrolled during active disease.

This clone occurred once. The J gene is TRBJ2-7, the V gene TRBV7-6; 10 nucleotides line up with TRBD2. The germline V gene encodes CDR1 SGHVS and CDR2 FNYEAQ. The CDR3 is 15 amino acids. V gave up 5 bases and J gave up 4 bases; unmatched junction bases: 8. DNA of the CDR3: TGTGCCAGCAGCCTTAGCGGGGGGACTCTATACGAGCAGTACTTC. Amino acid sequence: CASSLSGGTLYEQYF.

The chain's CDR3 is CATMVNTEAFF. The CDR3 nucleotides are TGTGCCACTATGGTGAACACTGAAGCTTTCTTT. The chain couples TRBV6-5 to TRBJ1-1; D call uncertain. Germline V gives CDR1 MNHEY, CDR2 SVGAGI. Trimming removed 10 bases from V and 0 bases from J, with 6 bases in between. This CDR3 comprises 11 residues.

The V call is TRBV10-3, the J call TRBJ2-5, with TRBD2 matching over 11 bases. This CDR3 has 16 residues. With 3 bases clipped from V and 3 bases from J, the junction kept 6 bases outside the gene matches. Germline V gene data show CDR1 as ENHRY and CDR2 as SYGVKD. As DNA, the CDR3 is TGTGCCATCAGTGACCCAGCACTAGCGGGGGAAGAGACCCAGTACTTC. It translates to CAISDPALAGEETQYF.

This clone was observed once. The chain couples TRBV29-1 to TRBJ1-2; D is unclear. The ends were cut back, 2 bases at V and 0 bases at J, with 10 bases in the middle. The CDR3 totals 14 residues. In germline, CDR1 is SQVTM, CDR2 ANQGSEA. As DNA, the CDR3 is TGCAGCGTTGAATGGAGTTACTCTAACTATGGCTACACCTTC. It yields the protein CSVEWSYSNYGYTF.

The chain uses TRBV19 and TRBJ1-6; TRBD1 matches at 7 bases. The germline V gene encodes CDR1 LNHDA and CDR2 SQIVND (reference sequence). The CDR3 is 16 amino acids. V lost 3 bases, J lost 7 bases, and 9 bases stayed unmatched. This CDR3 reads CASSIRSGTANSPLHF. The CDR3 bases are TGTGCCAGTAGTATCCGGTCCGGGACAGCAAATTCACCCCTCCACTTT.

The gene calls are TRBV7-3 and TRBJ2-2; 9 nucleotides agree with TRBD2. V gave up 1 base and J gave up 1 base; unmatched junction bases: 4. The CDR3 covers 17 residues. In germline, CDR1 is SGHTA, CDR2 FQGTGA. CDR3 coding DNA: TGTGCCAGCAGCTTAATGGCTAGCGGGGTGAACACCGGGGAGCTGTTTTTT. Translation gives CASSLMASGVNTGELFF. Full variable domain (rest looked up from reference TRBV7-3 and TRBJ2-2): GAGVSQTPSNKVTEKGKYVELRCDPISGHTALYWYRQSLGQGPEFLIYFQGTGAADDSGLPNDRFFAVRPEGSVSTLKIQRTERGDSAVYLCASSLMASGVNTGELFFGEGSRLTVL.

The chain employs TRBV25-1 and TRBJ1-6; tentatively, D is TRBD1 (5 bases). This CDR3 spans 15 amino acids. The germline V gene has CDR1 MGHDK and CDR2 SYGVNS. Trimming left V 6 bases short and J 6 bases short, with 15 bases between. The CDR3 region has the DNA TGTGCCAGCAGACTTTCGGGGGATGTTAATTCACCCCTCCACTTT. This codes for CASRLSGDVNSPLHF.

This clone was recorded once. The chain joins TRBV14 to TRBJ2-7, with D hard to call. CDR1 is SGHDN, CDR2 FVKESK, per germline. V was pared by 4 bases and J by 5 bases, with 12 bases between. The CDR3 runs to 13 residues. CDR3 in amino acids: CASSLTGSHEQYF. CDR3 coding DNA: TGTGCCAGCAGCCTGACTGGCTCGCACGAGCAGTACTTC.

The chain recombines TRBV18 with TRBJ1-2; the D is unclear. Trimming removed 5 bases from V and 4 bases from J, with 14 bases in between. Germline V gene data show CDR1 as KGHSH and CDR2 as LQKENI. CDR3 length: 14 amino acids. The CDR3 reads CASSTGRILYGYTF. The DNA of the CDR3 is TGTGCCAGCTCAACCGGCAGGATCCTCTATGGCTACACCTTC.

CDR3 coding DNA: TGTGCCAGCAGCTGGTGGGACTCTGAGCAGTTCTTC. This sequence encodes CASSWWDSEQFF. The chain links TRBV7-2 to TRBJ2-1, with D tentatively TRBD2 (6 bases). The germline V gene has CDR1 SGHTA and CDR2 FQGNSA. Trimming removed 4 bases at V and 9 bases at J, with 10 bases between. This CDR3 is built from 12 residues.

The chain employs TRBV28 and TRBJ2-5, with D uncertain. The germline V gene has CDR1 MDHEN and CDR2 SYDVKM. V was cut by 4 bases and J by 0 bases, with 12 bases left in between. The CDR3 consists of 15 residues. CDR3 DNA: TGTGCCAGCAGTTCATTACAGCTTAACCAAGAGACCCAGTACTTC. This gives the protein CASSSLQLNQETQYF.

The chain uses TRBV7-2 and TRBJ1-1; 8 bases are a match to TRBD1. V gave up 5 bases and J gave up 1 base; unmatched junction bases: 3. CDR3 size: 14 residues. The germline V gene encodes CDR1 SGHTA and CDR2 FQGNSA. CDR3 bases: TGTGCCAGCAGCCCCAGGGGGCAGAACACTGAAGCTTTCTTT. It specifies CASSPRGQNTEAFF.

The CDR3 loop is CASSLPAGGANTEAFF. The CDR3 DNA sequence: TGTGCCAGCAGTTTACCGGCAGGGGGCGCCAACACTGAAGCTTTCTTT. The chain employs TRBV27 and TRBJ1-1, with TRBD1 matching 8 bases. Germline V gene sequence: CDR1 MNHEY, CDR2 SMNVEV (reference sequence). The length of the CDR3 is 16 residues. The V and J ends lost 2 bases and 2 bases, in that order; junction bases with no gene match: 7.

The chain carries TRBV4-1 and TRBJ1-1; D not certain. The CDR3 sequence is 14 residues long. Germline CDR1 reads MGHRA; CDR2 reads YSYEKL. V was cut by 4 bases and J by 6 bases, with 15 bases left in between. The chain's CDR3 is CASSRQSPGAEAFF. The CDR3 nucleotides are TGCGCCAGCAGCCGTCAAAGCCCGGGAGCTGAAGCTTTCTTT.

The chain couples TRBV7-2 to TRBJ2-2, with D perhaps matching TRBD2 (6 bases). The V end was cut by 5 bases, the J end by 4 bases, with 14 bases between. The CDR3 consists of 15 residues. The V gene's germline CDR1 is SGHTA and CDR2 FQGNSA. Here the CDR3 reads CASSPTRGTTGELFF. The CDR3 DNA reads as TGTGCCAGCAGCCCCACCCGGGGGACCACCGGGGAGCTGTTTTTT.

This chain joins TRBV19 and TRBJ1-3; 8 positions agree with TRBD1. This CDR3 comprises 13 residues. Per germline, CDR1 LNHDA and CDR2 SQIVND (reference sequence). After removal of 6 bases from V and 4 bases from J, the junction contained 2 bases not matched to a gene. Written as DNA, the CDR3 is TGTGCCAGTAGACAGGGGGTCGGAAACACCATATATTTT. Encoded protein: CASRQGVGNTIYF.

The V and J genes are TRBV19 and TRBJ1-2, with a possible D match to TRBD1 (5 bases). The germline CDR1 and CDR2 sequences are LNHDA and SQIVND (reference sequence). CDR3 length: 13 amino acids. The V end lost 7 bases, the J end lost 4 bases, and 13 bases lay between the germline ends. The CDR3, as DNA: TGTGCCAGTACCCGGGGGGAAGGCTATGGCTACACCTTC. It translates to CASTRGEGYGYTF.

The chain has TRBV5-5 and TRBJ2-3; 12 nucleotides line up with TRBD2. CDR1 and CDR2 (germline): SGHKS, YYEKEE (reference sequence). Germline trimming cut 0 bases from V and 7 bases from J; bases unmatched to any gene: 3. CDR3 length: 15 amino acids. This CDR3 is CASSLELAGGYTQYF. CDR3 in DNA: TGTGCCAGCAGCTTGGAACTAGCGGGGGGATATACGCAGTATTTT. The full variable domain, rest sourced from reference TRBV5-5 and TRBJ2-3, is DAGVTQSPTHLIKTRGQQVTLRCSPISGHKSVSWYQQVLGQGPQFIFQYYEKEERGRGNFPDRFSARQFPNYSSELNVNALLLGDSALYLCASSLELAGGYTQYFGPGTRLTVL.

The CDR3 loop reads CASSFPDRGTTEAFF. In DNA form, the CDR3 reads TGTGCCAGCAGCTTTCCGGACAGGGGGACCACTGAAGCTTTCTTT. The genes are TRBV5-4 and TRBJ1-1; 10 bases agree with TRBD1. V dropped 2 bases and J dropped 4; count of bases not matched to a gene: 5. Per germline, CDR1 SGHNT and CDR2 YYREEE (reference sequence). The CDR3 consists of 15 residues.

The gene calls are TRBV5-5 and TRBJ2-5; TRBD2 agrees at 7 bases. The CDR3 has 16 amino acids. From germline, CDR1 is SGHKS and CDR2 YYEKEE (reference sequence). V shed 4 bases and J 5 bases; nucleotides not matched to a gene: 14. This CDR3 is CASSLLISWEGETQYF. The CDR3 nucleotides are TGTGCCAGCAGCCTGTTAATATCCTGGGAGGGGGAGACCCAGTACTTC.

V is TRBV2 and J is TRBJ1-4; no clear D gene. CDR1 is SNHLY, CDR2 FYNNEI, per germline. Between the trimmed V and J ends, which lost 7 bases and 7 bases, there was a span of 16 bases. CDR3 size: 14 residues. This CDR3 is CASTQPGEIEKLFF. CDR3 coding DNA: TGTGCCAGCACCCAACCGGGAGAGATTGAAAAACTGTTTTTT.

This clone was observed a single time. The chain joins TRBV27 to TRBJ2-3; D gene unclear. CDR3 length: 14 residues. Trimming cost V 5 bases and J 0 bases, with 9 bases left between them. Germline lookup yields CDR1 MNHEY and CDR2 SMNVEV (reference sequence). In DNA form, the CDR3 reads TGTGCCAGCAGTCGTAGCCCTAGCACAGATACGCAGTATTTT. Its translation is CASSRSPSTDTQYF.

There are a few counts of this clone. The chain is built from TRBV5-1 and TRBJ1-1, with D hard to call. The CDR3 is made up of 11 amino acids. V was cut by 5 bases and J by 5 bases, with 7 bases left in between. Germline-derived CDR1 and CDR2 are SGHRS and YFSETQ. Written as DNA, the CDR3 is TGCGCCAGCAGGATGGAGACTGAAGCTTTCTTT. It specifies CASRMETEAFF.

CDR3 sequence: CASSLAFDRSNQPQHF. In nucleotides, the CDR3 is TGTGCCAGCAGCTTAGCGTTCGACAGAAGCAATCAGCCCCAGCATTTT. The J gene is TRBJ1-5, the V gene TRBV7-2, with TRBD1 as a possible D gene (5 bases). Germline CDR1 SGHTA, CDR2 FQGNSA. CDR3 length: 16 amino acids. V was cut by 0 bases and J by 1 base, with 10 bases left in between.